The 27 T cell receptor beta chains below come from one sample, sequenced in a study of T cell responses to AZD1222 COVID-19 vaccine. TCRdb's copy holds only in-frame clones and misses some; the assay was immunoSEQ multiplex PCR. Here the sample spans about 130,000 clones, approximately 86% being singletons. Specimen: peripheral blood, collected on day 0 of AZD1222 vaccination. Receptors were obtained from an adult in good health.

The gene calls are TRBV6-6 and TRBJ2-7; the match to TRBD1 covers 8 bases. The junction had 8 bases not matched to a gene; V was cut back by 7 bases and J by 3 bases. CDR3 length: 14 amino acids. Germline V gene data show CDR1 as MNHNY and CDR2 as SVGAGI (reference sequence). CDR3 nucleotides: TGTGCCAGCATGAGGGAGGACAGGGTCTACGAGCAGTACTTC. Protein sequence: CASMREDRVYEQYF.

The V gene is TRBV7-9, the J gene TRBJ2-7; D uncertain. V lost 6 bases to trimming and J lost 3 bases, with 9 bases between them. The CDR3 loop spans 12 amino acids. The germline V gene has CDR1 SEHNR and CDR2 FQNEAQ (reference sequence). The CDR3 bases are TGTGCCAGCAGACCGGACGGCTACGAGCAGTACTTC. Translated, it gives CASRPDGYEQYF. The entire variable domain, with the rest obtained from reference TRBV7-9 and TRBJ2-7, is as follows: DTGVSQNPRHKITKRGQNVTFRCDPISEHNRLYWYRQTLGQGPEFLTYFQNEAQLEKSRLLSDRFSAERPKGSFSTLEIQRTEQGDSAMYLCASRPDGYEQYFGPGTRLTVT.

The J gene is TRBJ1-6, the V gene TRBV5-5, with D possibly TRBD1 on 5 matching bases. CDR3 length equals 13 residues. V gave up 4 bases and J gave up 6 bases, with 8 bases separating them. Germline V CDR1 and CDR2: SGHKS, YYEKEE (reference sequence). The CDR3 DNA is TGTGCCAGCAGCGGGGACGGTAATTCACCCCTCCACTTT. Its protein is CASSGDGNSPLHF.

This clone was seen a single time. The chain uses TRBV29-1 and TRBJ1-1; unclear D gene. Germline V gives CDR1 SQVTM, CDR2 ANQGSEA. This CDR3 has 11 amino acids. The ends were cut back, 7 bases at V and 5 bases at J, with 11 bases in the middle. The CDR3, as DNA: TGCAGCGGGGGATTTCGGACTGAAGCTTTCTTT. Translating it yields CSGGFRTEAFF.

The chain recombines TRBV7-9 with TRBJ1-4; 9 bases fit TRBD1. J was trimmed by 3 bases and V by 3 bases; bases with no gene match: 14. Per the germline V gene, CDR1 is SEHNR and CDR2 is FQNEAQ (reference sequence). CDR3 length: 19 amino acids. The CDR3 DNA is TGTGCCAGCAGCTTGGGCGGACAGGGGATAATGAGTCCTAATGAAAAACTGTTTTTT. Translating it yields CASSLGGQGIMSPNEKLFF.

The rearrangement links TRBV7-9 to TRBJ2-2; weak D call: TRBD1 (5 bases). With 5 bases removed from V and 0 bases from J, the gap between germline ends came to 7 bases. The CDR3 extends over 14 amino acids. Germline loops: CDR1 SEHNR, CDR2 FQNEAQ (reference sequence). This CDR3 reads CASSRQPNTGELFF. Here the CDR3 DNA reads TGTGCCAGCAGCCGACAGCCGAACACCGGGGAGCTGTTTTTT.

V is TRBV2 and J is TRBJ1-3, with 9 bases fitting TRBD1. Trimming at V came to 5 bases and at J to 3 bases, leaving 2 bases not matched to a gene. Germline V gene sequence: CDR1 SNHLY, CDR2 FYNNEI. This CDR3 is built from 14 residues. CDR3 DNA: TGTGCCAGCAGTCAGGACAGGGGTGGAAACACCATATATTTT. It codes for CASSQDRGGNTIYF.

The CDR3 coding sequence is TGTGCCCAAGCTGGGGGGAACACTGAAGCTTTCTTT. Encoded protein: CAQAGGNTEAFF. V gene TRBV30 combines with J gene TRBJ1-1, with D possibly being TRBD1 (5 bases). This CDR3 spans 12 amino acids. The germline V gene has CDR1 GTSNPN and CDR2 SVGIG (reference sequence). Deletions cut 8 bases from V and 1 base from J, with 11 bases between.

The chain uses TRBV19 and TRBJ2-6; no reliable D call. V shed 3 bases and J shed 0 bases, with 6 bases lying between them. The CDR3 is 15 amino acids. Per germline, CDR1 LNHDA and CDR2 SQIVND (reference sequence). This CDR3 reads CASSIPASGANVLTF. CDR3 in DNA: TGTGCCAGTAGTATCCCTGCCTCTGGGGCCAACGTCCTGACTTTC.

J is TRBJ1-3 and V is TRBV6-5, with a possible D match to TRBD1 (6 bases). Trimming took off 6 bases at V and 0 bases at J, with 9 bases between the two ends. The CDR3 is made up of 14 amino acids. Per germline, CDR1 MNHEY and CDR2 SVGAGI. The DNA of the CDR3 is TGTGCCAGCAGGAGGGGGGGCTCTGGAAACACCATATATTTT. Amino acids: CASRRGGSGNTIYF.

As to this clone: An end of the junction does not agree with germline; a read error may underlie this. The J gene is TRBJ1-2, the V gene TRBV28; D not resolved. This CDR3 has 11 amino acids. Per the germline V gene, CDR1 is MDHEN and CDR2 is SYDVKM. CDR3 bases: TGTGCCAGCAGTGCGGACCGGGAGACGGACTTC. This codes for CASSADRETDF.

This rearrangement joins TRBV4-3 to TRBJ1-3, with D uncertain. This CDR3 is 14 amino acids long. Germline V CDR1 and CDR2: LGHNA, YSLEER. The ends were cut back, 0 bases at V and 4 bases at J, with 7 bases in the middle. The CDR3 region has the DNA TGCGCCAGCAGCCAAGATGTGACGGGAAACACCATATATTTT. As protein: CASSQDVTGNTIYF.

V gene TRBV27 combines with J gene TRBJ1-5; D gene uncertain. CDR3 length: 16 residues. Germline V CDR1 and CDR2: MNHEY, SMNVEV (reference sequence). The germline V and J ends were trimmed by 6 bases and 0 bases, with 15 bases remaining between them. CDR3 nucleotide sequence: TGTGCCAGCAGCCCAGACCAGTTTTATAGCAATCAGCCCCAGCATTTT. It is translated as CASSPDQFYSNQPQHF.

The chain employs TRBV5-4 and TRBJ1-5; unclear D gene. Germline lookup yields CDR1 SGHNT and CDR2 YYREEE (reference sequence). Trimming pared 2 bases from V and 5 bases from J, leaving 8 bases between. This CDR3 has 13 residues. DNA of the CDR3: TGTGCCAGCAGCTTAGATAGTCATCAGCCCCAGCATTTT. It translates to CASSLDSHQPQHF.

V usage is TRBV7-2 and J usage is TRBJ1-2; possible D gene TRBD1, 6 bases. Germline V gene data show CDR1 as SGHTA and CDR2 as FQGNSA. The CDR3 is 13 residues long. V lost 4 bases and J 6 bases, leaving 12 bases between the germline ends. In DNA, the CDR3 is TGTGCCAGCAGCTCGACAGGAGGAGATGGCTACACCTTC. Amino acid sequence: CASSSTGGDGYTF.

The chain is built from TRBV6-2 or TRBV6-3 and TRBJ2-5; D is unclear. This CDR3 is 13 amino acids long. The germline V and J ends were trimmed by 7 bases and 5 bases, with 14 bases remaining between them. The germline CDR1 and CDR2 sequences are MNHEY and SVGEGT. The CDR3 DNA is TGTGCCAGCACCCCCCCCGTCGGGGAGACCCAGTACTTC. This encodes CASTPPVGETQYF.

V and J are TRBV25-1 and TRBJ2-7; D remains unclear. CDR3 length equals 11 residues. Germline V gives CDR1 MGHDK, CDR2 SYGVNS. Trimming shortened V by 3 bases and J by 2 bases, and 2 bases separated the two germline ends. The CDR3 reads CASSETYEQYF. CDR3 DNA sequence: TGTGCCAGCAGTGAGACCTACGAGCAGTACTTC.

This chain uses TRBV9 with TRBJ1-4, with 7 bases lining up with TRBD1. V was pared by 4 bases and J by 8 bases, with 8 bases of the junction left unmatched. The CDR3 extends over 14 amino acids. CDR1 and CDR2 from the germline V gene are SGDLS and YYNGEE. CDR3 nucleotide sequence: TGTGCCAGCAGCTTCCAGGGGGTTGGGGAAAAACTGTTTTTT. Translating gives CASSFQGVGEKLFF.

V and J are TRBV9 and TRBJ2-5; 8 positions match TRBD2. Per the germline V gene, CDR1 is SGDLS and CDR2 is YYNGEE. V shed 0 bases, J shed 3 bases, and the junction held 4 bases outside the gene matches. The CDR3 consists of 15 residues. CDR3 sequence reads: CASSVGGSGEETQYF. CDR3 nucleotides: TGTGCCAGCAGCGTAGGAGGTAGCGGGGAAGAGACCCAGTACTTC.

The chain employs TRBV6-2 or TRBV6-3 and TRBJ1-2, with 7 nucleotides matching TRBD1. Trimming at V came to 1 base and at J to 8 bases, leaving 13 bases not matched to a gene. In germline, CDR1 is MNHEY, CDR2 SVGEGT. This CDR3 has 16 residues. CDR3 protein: CASSYFTIRDRKGYTF. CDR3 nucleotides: TGTGCCAGCAGTTACTTCACGATACGGGACAGAAAAGGCTACACCTTC.

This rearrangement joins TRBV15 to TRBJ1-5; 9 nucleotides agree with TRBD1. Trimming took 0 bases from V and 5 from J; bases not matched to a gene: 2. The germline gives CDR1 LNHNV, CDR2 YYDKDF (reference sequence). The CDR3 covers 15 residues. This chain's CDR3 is CATSRDRTGDQPQHF. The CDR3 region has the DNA TGTGCCACCAGCAGAGATCGGACAGGGGATCAGCCCCAGCATTTT.

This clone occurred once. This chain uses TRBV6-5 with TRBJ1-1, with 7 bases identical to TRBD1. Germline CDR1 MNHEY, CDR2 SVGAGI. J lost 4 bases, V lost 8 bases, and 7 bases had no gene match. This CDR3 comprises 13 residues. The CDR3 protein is CASAGGLFTEAFF. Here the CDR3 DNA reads TGTGCCAGCGCAGGGGGTCTGTTCACTGAAGCTTTCTTT.

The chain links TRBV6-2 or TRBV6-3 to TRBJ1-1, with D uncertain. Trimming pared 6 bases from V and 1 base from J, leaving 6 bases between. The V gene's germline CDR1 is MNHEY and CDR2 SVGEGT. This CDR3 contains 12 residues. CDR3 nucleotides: TGTGCCAGCAGCGAGGCGAACACTGAAGCTTTCTTT. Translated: CASSEANTEAFF.

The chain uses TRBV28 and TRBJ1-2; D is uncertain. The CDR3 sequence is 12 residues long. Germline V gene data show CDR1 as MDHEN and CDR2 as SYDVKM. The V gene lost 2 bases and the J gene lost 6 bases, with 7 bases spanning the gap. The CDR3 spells CASSLRWNGYTF. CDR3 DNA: TGTGCCAGCAGTTTAAGATGGAATGGCTACACCTTC.

The CDR3 region is CASSKRGGLSYNEQFF. The CDR3 nucleotides are TGTGCCAGCAGCAAGCGGGGGGGCCTCTCCTACAATGAGCAGTTCTTC. V usage is TRBV6-4 and J usage is TRBJ2-1; TRBD2 matches at 10 bases. Germline CDR1 is MRHNA and CDR2 is SNTAGT. V was pared by 6 bases and J by 0 bases, with 5 bases of the junction left unmatched. The CDR3 contains 16 residues.

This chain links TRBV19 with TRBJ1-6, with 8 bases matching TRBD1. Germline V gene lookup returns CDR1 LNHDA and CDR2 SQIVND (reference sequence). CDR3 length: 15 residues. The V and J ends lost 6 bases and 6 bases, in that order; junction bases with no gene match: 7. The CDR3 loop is CASRPDRGANSPLHF. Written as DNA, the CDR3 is TGTGCCAGTAGGCCTGACAGGGGAGCTAATTCACCCCTCCACTTT.

As DNA, the CDR3 is TGTGCCTGGAGTCGCAGGGGCACCGGGGAGCTGTTTTTT. Translation: CAWSRRGTGELFF. The rearrangement links TRBV30 to TRBJ2-2; D may be TRBD1 (6 bases). Trimming removed 2 bases at V and 4 bases at J, with 8 bases between. The CDR3 runs 13 residues. Germline CDR1 is GTSNPN and CDR2 is SVGIG (reference sequence).